A single T cell receptor beta chain is shown here with its context. Original analysis: Amplifying reference gene primers gave estimates of nucleated cell counts. TCRdb keeps only in-frame clones here, not all; method: immunoSEQ multiplex PCR. The V and J calls and clone size come from that table; D and trimming were worked out from the DNA. In the table there are under 300,000 clones, 83% of which are singletons. This sample stems from a study of blood T cell repertoires in COVID-19. On the study more broadly: Spain, Italy and the United States supplied samples that represented acute and convalescent COVID-19. PBMCs, B-cell-depleted T cells, or T cells were the source of the cDNA or gDNA that made up the material.

Germline loops: CDR1 SGHRS, CDR2 YFSETQ. With V trimmed by 4 bases and J by 5 bases, 10 bases remained unmatched. CDR3 size: 17 residues. The chain joins TRBV5-1 to TRBJ2-1; 12 bases match TRBD1. This TCR was sampled from a woman aged 50 to 65 who had recovered from COVID-19. Sequenced input: peripheral blood. The CDR3 DNA is TGCGCCAGCAGCCTAAAATTGGGACAGGGGGCCCACAATGAGCAGTTCTTC. It yields the protein CASSLKLGQGAHNEQFF.